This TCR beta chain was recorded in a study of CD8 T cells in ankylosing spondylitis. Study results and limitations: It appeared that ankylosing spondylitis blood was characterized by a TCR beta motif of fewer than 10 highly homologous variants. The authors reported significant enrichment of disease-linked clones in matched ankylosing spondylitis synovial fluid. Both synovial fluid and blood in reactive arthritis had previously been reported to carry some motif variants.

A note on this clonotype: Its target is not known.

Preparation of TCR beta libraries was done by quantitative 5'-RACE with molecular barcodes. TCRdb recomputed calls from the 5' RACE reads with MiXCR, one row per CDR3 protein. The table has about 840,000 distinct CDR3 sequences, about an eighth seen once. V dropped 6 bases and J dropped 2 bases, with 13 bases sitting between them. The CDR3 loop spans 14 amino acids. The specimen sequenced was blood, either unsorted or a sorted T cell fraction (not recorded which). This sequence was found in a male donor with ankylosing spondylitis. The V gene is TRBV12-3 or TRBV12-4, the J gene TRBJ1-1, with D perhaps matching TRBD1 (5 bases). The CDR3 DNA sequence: TGTGCCAGCAGAAAGGGGATTTTTAACACTGAAGCTTTCTTT. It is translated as CASRKGIFNTEAFF.